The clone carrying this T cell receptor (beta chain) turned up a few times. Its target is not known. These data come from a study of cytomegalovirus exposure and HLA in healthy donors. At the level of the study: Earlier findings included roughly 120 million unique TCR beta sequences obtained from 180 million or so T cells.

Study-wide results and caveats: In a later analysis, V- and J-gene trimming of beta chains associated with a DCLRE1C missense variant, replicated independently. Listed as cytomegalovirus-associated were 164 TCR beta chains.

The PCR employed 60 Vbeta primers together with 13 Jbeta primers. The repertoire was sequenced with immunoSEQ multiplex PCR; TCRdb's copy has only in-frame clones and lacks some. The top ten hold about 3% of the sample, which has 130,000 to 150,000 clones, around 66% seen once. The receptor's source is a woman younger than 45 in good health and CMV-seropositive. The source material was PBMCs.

The CDR3: CAWSEGTGGMGEKLFF. The CDR3 nucleotides are TGTGCCTGGAGTGAGGGGACGGGGGGAATGGGGGAAAAACTGTTTTTT. V gene TRBV30 combines with J gene TRBJ1-4, with a tentative D call TRBD1 (5 bases). The V and J ends lost 1 base and 8 bases respectively, with 20 bases between them. The CDR3 sequence is 16 residues long. Germline V gene sequence: CDR1 GTSNPN, CDR2 SVGIG (reference sequence).